These T cell receptor beta chains were read from a single sample in a study of blood T cell repertoires in COVID-19. TCRdb's table, derived via immunoSEQ multiplex PCR, lists solely in-frame clones and lacks some. The sample lists roughly 40,000 clones; 65% to 90% were seen once. The specimen sequenced was peripheral blood. The receptor set was obtained from a human donor in a cohort sampled during active COVID-19. The CDR3 runs from the conserved cysteine through the conserved F or W. A D gene is named only where the DNA matches it firmly. Expanded clones are given a class, and other clones once, few, many or no size at all.

size	V	J	D	CDR3	DNA
.	TRBV6-4	TRBJ2-1	TRBD1	CASSDGTGGDEQFF	TGTGCCAGCAGTGACGGGACAGGGGGCGATGAGCAGTTCTTC
.	TRBV30	TRBJ2-1	TRBD1	CAWRRGTGGYNEQFF	TGTGCCTGGAGAAGAGGGACAGGGGGCTACAATGAGCAGTTCTTC
.	TRBV5-1	TRBJ1-6	TRBD1	CASSWGQGGNSPLHF	TGCGCCAGCAGCTGGGGACAGGGGGGTAATTCACCCCTCCACTTT
.	TRBV27	TRBJ1-6	TRBD1	CASSPSGQVNSPLHF	TGTGCCAGCAGTCCCTCCGGACAGGTTAATTCACCCCTCCACTTT
.	TRBV19	TRBJ1-5	.	CASIGFAGNQPQHF	TGTGCCAGTATCGGGTTTGCGGGCAATCAGCCCCAGCATTTT
.	TRBV7-2	TRBJ2-5	TRBD2	CASSFGLGLAVETQYF	TGTGCCAGCAGCTTTGGCCTGGGACTAGCAGTTGAGACCCAGTACTTC
.	TRBV6-5	TRBJ2-6	.	CASFRAGANVLTF	TGTGCCAGCTTCAGGGCTGGGGCCAACGTCCTGACTTTC
once	TRBV28	TRBJ1-5	TRBD1	CASSGTGGRYQPQHF	TGTGCCAGCAGTGGGACAGGGGGCCGGTATCAGCCCCAGCATTTT
.	TRBV7-8	TRBJ1-2	.	CASSLGTIGGYTF	TGTGCCAGCAGCTTGGGGACTATTGGGGGCTACACCTTC
.	TRBV7-9	TRBJ2-7	.	CASTSDRGSHSSYEQYF	TGTGCCAGCACCTCAGACCGGGGGAGTCACAGCTCCTACGAGCAGTACTTC
few	TRBV29-1	TRBJ2-7	.	CSVAGDLLGGEQYF	TGCAGCGTTGCGGGAGACCTTCTGGGTGGAGAGCAGTACTTC
.	TRBV4-1	TRBJ1-1	.	CASSQGDRTNTEAFF	TGCGCCAGCAGCCAAGGAGACAGAACGAACACTGAAGCTTTCTTT
.	TRBV5-1	TRBJ2-1	TRBD2	CASSWTSGSSYNEQFF	TGCGCCAGCAGCTGGACTAGCGGGAGCTCCTACAATGAGCAGTTCTTC
.	TRBV5-1	TRBJ2-3	.	CASSLALSGRDTQYF	TGCGCCAGCAGCTTGGCCTTATCAGGGAGGGATACGCAGTATTTT
.	TRBV7-9	TRBJ2-7	TRBD1	CASSLVFRDREAYEQYF	TGTGCCAGCAGCTTAGTCTTCCGGGACAGGGAAGCCTACGAGCAGTACTTC
.	TRBV18	TRBJ1-4	.	CASSPTRGTDYEKLFF	TGTGCCAGCTCACCAACAAGGGGCACCGATTATGAAAAACTGTTTTTT
.	TRBV19	TRBJ1-3	.	CASSTRDGIGNTIYF	TGTGCCAGTAGTACCAGGGATGGCATTGGAAACACCATATATTTT
.	TRBV3-1/TRBV3-2	TRBJ2-3	TRBD2	CASRPLAGGPDTQYF	TGTGCCAGCAGACCCCTAGCGGGAGGGCCGGATACGCAGTATTTT
.	TRBV3-1/TRBV3-2	TRBJ1-5	TRBD1	CASSQWAGGLGQPQHF	TGTGCCAGCAGCCAGTGGGCAGGGGGCTTAGGTCAGCCCCAGCATTTT
.	TRBV4-1	TRBJ2-3	TRBD2	CASSSPPWSGNTDTQYF	TGCGCCAGCAGCTCCCCACCCTGGAGCGGGAACACAGATACGCAGTATTTT
.	TRBV7-6	TRBJ2-3	.	CASSLFLGTDTQYF	TGTGCCAGCAGCTTATTTCTAGGAACAGATACGCAGTATTTT
.	TRBV27	TRBJ2-7	TRBD2	CASSPRRGSGRPDEQYF	TGTGCCAGCAGTCCCCGACGAGGGAGCGGGAGGCCCGACGAGCAGTACTTC
.	TRBV4-2	TRBJ2-1	TRBD2	CASSQGGTSGYNEQFF	TGTGCCAGCAGCCAAGGCGGGACTAGCGGCTACAATGAGCAGTTCTTC
.	TRBV5-1	TRBJ2-2	.	CASSLGGGPNTGELFF	TGCGCCAGCAGCTTGGGCGGGGGCCCGAACACCGGGGAGCTGTTTTTT
.	TRBV30	TRBJ2-5	TRBD2	CAWSIAASGGLETQYF	TGTGCCTGGAGTATAGCGGCTAGCGGGGGACTAGAGACCCAGTACTTC
once	TRBV9	TRBJ2-1	TRBD1	CASSVTGGWEQFF	TGTGCCAGCAGCGTGACAGGGGGCTGGGAGCAGTTCTTC
.	TRBV6-2/TRBV6-3	TRBJ2-1	.	CASSSVDFEQFF	TGTGCCAGCAGTTCCGTGGACTTTGAGCAGTTCTTC
.	TRBV7-2	TRBJ1-3	.	CASSIAGTQRGNTIYF	TGTGCCAGCAGCATAGCCGGGACACAGAGAGGAAACACCATATATTTT